A single TCR beta chain is shown here with its context. Antigen specificity is unknown. V was shortened by 1 base and J by 4 bases, with 7 bases between the two germline ends. The CDR3 covers 13 residues. Germline CDR1 and CDR2: SGHDN and FVKESK. TCRdb re-called the 5' RACE reads with MiXCR, one entry per CDR3 protein. The sample lists about 190,000 distinct CDR3 sequences, around 20% occurring once. The data derive from a study of T-cell memory formation after mild COVID-19. Study findings and constraints: Pre-infection memory harbored some responding clones, suggesting cross-reactive memory joined. CD4/CD8 balance held among clones contracting day 15 to 85, and later expanders leaned CD4+.

The chain combines TRBV14 with TRBJ1-1; a possible D gene is TRBD1 (5 bases). Sequenced: PBMCs or a T cell subset sorted from them (not recorded which). The sequence was collected from an adult woman who had mild COVID-19 (a few samples of this study predate the infection). Cell type and time point are not known. The DNA for the CDR3 is TGTGCCAGCAGCCAAGGACAGCTCACTGAAGCTTTCTTT. Amino acid sequence: CASSQGQLTEAFF.